The clone carrying this TCR beta chain appeared a few times. What it binds is not known. CDR1 and CDR2 (germline): KGHSH, LQKENI. The CDR3 totals 17 residues. Trimming removed 3 bases from V and 0 bases from J; junction bases left unmatched: 10. The primer mix had 60 Vbeta and 13 Jbeta primers. TCRdb's copy holds only in-frame clones and misses some; the assay was immunoSEQ multiplex PCR. The table shows 90,000 to 110,000 clones, with around 74% occurring only once. This record comes from a study of cytomegalovirus exposure and HLA in healthy donors. Study-wide findings and caveats: In a later analysis, HLA-C alleles had the fewest associated TCRs, DRB1 alleles the most. Researchers counted roughly 160 TCR beta chains as cytomegalovirus-associated.

The chain employs TRBV18 and TRBJ1-2, with 7 bases aligning to TRBD1. This clonotype originated in a man between 35 and 55 years old in good health and CMV-seronegative. Sequencing was performed on PBMCs. DNA for the CDR3: TGTGCCAGCTCACCGACTATTCCGGGACAGTCTAACTATGGCTACACCTTC. Translated: CASSPTIPGQSNYGYTF.